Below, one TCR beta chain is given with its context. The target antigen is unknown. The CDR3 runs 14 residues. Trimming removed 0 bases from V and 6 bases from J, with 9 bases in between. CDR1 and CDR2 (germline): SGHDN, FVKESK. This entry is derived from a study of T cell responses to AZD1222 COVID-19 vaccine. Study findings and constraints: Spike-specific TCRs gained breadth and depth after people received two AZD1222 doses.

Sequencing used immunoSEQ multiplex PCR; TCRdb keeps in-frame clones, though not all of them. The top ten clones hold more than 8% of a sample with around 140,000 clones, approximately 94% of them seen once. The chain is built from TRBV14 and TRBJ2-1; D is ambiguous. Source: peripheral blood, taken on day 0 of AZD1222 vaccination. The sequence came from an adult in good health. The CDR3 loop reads CASSQDLGPNEQFF. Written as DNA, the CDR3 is TGTGCCAGCAGCCAAGACCTGGGCCCCAATGAGCAGTTCTTC.